The 25 T cell receptor beta chains below all came from one sample that was sequenced in a study of CXCR3-negative and CXCR3-positive naive CD8 T cells. Antigens for these TCRs are unknown. The authors prepared UMI-labeled TRB cDNA libraries by 5' RACE. From the 5' RACE reads, TCRdb lists one entry per CDR3 protein and no DNA. The clone table shows tens of thousands of distinct CDR3 sequences, with the ten largest holding 0.82%. Study conclusions and caveats: In CXCR3-positive naive cells, the TRB CDR3s were more hydrophobic than in CXCR3-negative naive cells.

The specimen sequenced was naive CXCR3+ CD8+ T cells from blood. The subset is: CD45RO-CCR7+CD27+CD95- naive CD8+ T cells expressing CXCR3 (TNR3+). The receptors here all came from a human donor in good health. Some clones in this sample may be carry-over from other donors' samples.

The V call is TRBV28, the J call TRBJ2-2; TCRdb designates TRBD1, a call that cannot be tested without DNA. CDR1 is MDHEN, CDR2 SYDVKM, per germline. CDR3 length: 16 amino acids. This chain's CDR3 is CASSFLDGQHVGELFF.

This CDR3 is CASSFENTEAFF. The chain uses TRBV5-1 and TRBJ1-1. The germline gives CDR1 SGHRS, CDR2 YFSETQ. The CDR3 has 12 residues.

The chain uses TRBV21-1 and TRBJ1-2; TCRdb outputs TRBD1, but without DNA this stays unchecked. TRBV21-1 is a documented pseudogene. The CDR3 spans 14 residues. The CDR3 here is CASSHGQHIYGYTF.

The chain links TRBV13 to TRBJ1-3; as DNA is missing, the TRBD1 call by TCRdb cannot be tested. Germline V CDR1 and CDR2: PRHDT, FYEKMQ (reference sequence). CDR3 length: 15 residues. The CDR3 protein is CASSLRGQTGNTIYF.

The chain recombines TRBV28 with TRBJ2-1; TCRdb's D call of TRBD1 is untestable without DNA. This CDR3 has 13 amino acids. In germline, CDR1 is MDHEN, CDR2 SYDVKM. The CDR3 sequence: CASTAGPYNEQFF. The full variable domain, completed using reference TRBV28 and TRBJ2-1, is DVKVTQSSRYLVKRTGEKVFLECVQDMDHENMFWYRQDPGLGLRLIYFSYDVKMKEKGDIPEGYSVSREKKERFSLILESASTNQTSMYLCASTAGPYNEQFFGPGTRLTVL.

The V call is TRBV27, the J call TRBJ1-2; TCRdb picks TRBD1, but there is no DNA to check that call. CDR3 length: 17 residues. In germline, CDR1 is MNHEY, CDR2 SMNVEV (reference sequence). The CDR3 sequence is CASSSLILGAINYGYTF.

The genes are TRBV28 and TRBJ1-1; the D call from TCRdb, TRBD1, cannot be confirmed without DNA. CDR3 length: 14 residues. Looked up from germline, CDR1 is MDHEN and CDR2 is SYDVKM. CDR3 loop: CASSEPGGGTEAFF. Looking up the rest from reference TRBV28 and TRBJ1-1 gives the full variable domain: DVKVTQSSRYLVKRTGEKVFLECVQDMDHENMFWYRQDPGLGLRLIYFSYDVKMKEKGDIPEGYSVSREKKERFSLILESASTNQTSMYLCASSEPGGGTEAFFGQGTRLTVV.

This sequence joins TRBV5-5 and TRBJ2-3. Per germline, CDR1 SGHKS and CDR2 YYEKEE (reference sequence). The CDR3 runs to 16 residues. CDR3 protein: CASSPMEGFMTDTQYF.

This chain joins TRBV28 and TRBJ2-7; there is no DNA to check the TCRdb D call of TRBD1. The CDR3 extends over 15 amino acids. Germline-derived CDR1 and CDR2 are MDHEN and SYDVKM. The CDR3 spells CASTLGASLHYEQYF.

V gene TRBV25-1 combines with J gene TRBJ1-1. In germline, CDR1 is MGHDK, CDR2 SYGVNS. The CDR3 covers 14 residues. CDR3 in amino acids: CASSEARDDTEAFF.

J is TRBJ2-7 and V is TRBV20-1; with no DNA, the TCRdb D assignment of TRBD2 cannot be verified. CDR1 is DFQATT and CDR2 is SNEGSKA in the germline V gene (reference sequence). The CDR3 contains 14 residues. Here the CDR3 reads CSARLTSGSHEQYF.

This chain joins TRBV29-1 and TRBJ2-3. This CDR3 is built from 20 residues. CDR1 SQVTM and CDR2 ANQGSEA come from the germline V gene. The CDR3 reads CSVEDFSIGFIATPTDTQYF.

The V call is TRBV7-8, the J call TRBJ1-1. This CDR3 contains 15 residues. The germline V gene encodes CDR1 SGHVS and CDR2 FQNEAQ. CDR3 protein: CASSHPQWEDTEAFF.

The rearrangement uses TRBV9 and TRBJ2-7; TCRdb reports TRBD1, a call that lacks DNA to check it against. CDR1 is SGDLS, CDR2 YYNGEE, per germline. The CDR3 runs 15 residues. The CDR3 protein is CASSVDGAGRYEQYF.

V and J are TRBV4-1 and TRBJ2-3; the TCRdb call, TRBD2, lacks DNA for checking. Germline V gives CDR1 MGHRA, CDR2 YSYEKL. The CDR3 loop spans 16 amino acids. The CDR3 reads CASSQVGGRSTDTQYF.

The rearrangement uses TRBV4-1 and TRBJ1-2; TCRdb names TRBD1, which stays unverified in the absence of DNA. Germline lookup yields CDR1 MGHRA and CDR2 YSYEKL. The CDR3 length is 14 residues. The CDR3 here is CASSQGTGVDGYTF.

The chain employs TRBV24-1 and TRBJ1-5; checking the TCRdb D call of TRBD1 is not possible without DNA. Germline CDR1 KGHDR, CDR2 SFDVKD. The length of the CDR3 is 14 residues. The CDR3 spells CATSDTRDSQPQHF.

The genes are TRBV7-9 and TRBJ2-1; TCRdb selects TRBD2, and the lack of DNA leaves this call unchecked. The CDR3 spans 15 residues. The germline V gene has CDR1 SEHNR and CDR2 FQNEAQ (reference sequence). The CDR3: CASSLELAGHNEQFF.

This sequence joins TRBV28 and TRBJ2-4; as DNA is missing, the TRBD1 call by TCRdb cannot be tested. The CDR3 runs 13 residues. CDR1 is MDHEN and CDR2 is SYDVKM in the germline V gene. The CDR3 region is CASRSPGGDIQYF.

The rearrangement uses TRBV4-1 and TRBJ1-2; as DNA is missing, the TRBD1 call by TCRdb cannot be tested. The CDR3 runs to 16 residues. Germline V gene sequence: CDR1 MGHRA, CDR2 YSYEKL. The CDR3 sequence is CASSQEEGAHNYGYTF.

The rearrangement uses TRBV28 and TRBJ2-1; no DNA is available, so the TRBD2 call from TCRdb remains unchecked. This CDR3 has 15 amino acids. CDR1 is MDHEN and CDR2 is SYDVKM in the germline V gene. The CDR3 loop reads CASSSNYPYRVEQFF.

The J gene is TRBJ2-7, the V gene TRBV9; no DNA is available, so the TRBD2 call from TCRdb remains unchecked. CDR1 is SGDLS and CDR2 is YYNGEE in the germline V gene. This CDR3 has 15 residues. The CDR3: CASSTLAGPSHEQYF.

This chain uses TRBV4-1 with TRBJ1-2. Germline CDR1 MGHRA, CDR2 YSYEKL. The CDR3 sequence is 12 residues long. The CDR3 protein is CASSSHAYGYTF.

The chain recombines TRBV2 with TRBJ2-7; the D gene TCRdb calls, TRBD1, cannot be checked with no DNA. Germline CDR1 and CDR2: SNHLY and FYNNEI. The CDR3 has 15 residues. CDR3 sequence reads: CASSQRGDRAYEQYF.

J is TRBJ2-2 and V is TRBV7-8; the TRBD1 assignment by TCRdb is unverifiable without DNA. The CDR3 is 17 amino acids. The V gene's germline CDR1 is SGHVS and CDR2 FQNEAQ. This CDR3 is CASSWKGVGAGTGELFF.